This paragraph covers one T cell receptor (beta chain) sequence. The antigen remains unidentified. The CDR3 covers 16 residues. The V gene's germline CDR1 is LNHNV and CDR2 YYDKDF (reference sequence). The entry originates in a study of CXCR3-negative and CXCR3-positive naive CD8 T cells. Libraries were UMI-labeled 5' RACE TRB cDNA. TCRdb re-called the 5' RACE reads and shows each CDR3 protein once, DNA omitted. Its table records about 130,000 distinct CDR3 sequences. Study outcomes and limitations: Similarly elevated diversity marked both naive subsets, with memory CD8+ cells showing far lower diversity.

Specimen: naive CXCR3- CD8+ T cells from blood. Documented subset: CD45RO-CCR7+CD27+CD95- naive CD8+ T cells lacking CXCR3 (TNR3-). This rearrangement joins TRBV15 to TRBJ2-3. The sequence derives from a human donor in good health. Some clones in this sample may be carry-over from other donors' samples. CDR3 sequence reads: CATSKRSPVGPDTQYF.